Given below is one TCR beta chain in context. Its antigen is unknown. The data were taken from a study of T cell responses to AZD1222 COVID-19 vaccine. Study-wide results and limits: Spike-specific TCR breadth and depth grew following two AZD1222 doses. Along spike, vaccine-associated CD4 TCRs were found throughout, with dominance at 160-218 and 743-854. It was only after the peak T cell response that any repertoires were sampled. At study baseline, merely five or six AZD1222 recipients were seropositive.

CDR3 length: 15 amino acids. V gave up 4 bases and J gave up 8 bases, with 17 bases separating them. Looked up from germline, CDR1 is MGHRA and CDR2 is YSYEKL. Profiled with immunoSEQ multiplex PCR; TCRdb holds only in-frame clones, not every one. The table shows about 120,000 clones, with roughly 90% occurring only once. The sequencing used peripheral blood, collected on day 0 of AZD1222 vaccination. The TCR originated in an adult in good health. This chain uses TRBV4-1 with TRBJ1-4; D not resolved. This chain's CDR3 is CASSLAGLVGEKLFF. As DNA, the CDR3 is TGCGCCAGCAGCCTCGCCGGCCTCGTGGGGGAAAAACTGTTTTTT.